The 18 T cell receptor beta chains reported below all come from one sample, sequenced in a study of CD8 T cells in ankylosing spondylitis. Findings and limits, study-wide: Characteristic of ankylosing spondylitis blood, it appeared, was a TCR beta motif comprising several highly homologous variants.

A single record per CDR3 protein comes from TCRdb applying MiXCR to the 5' RACE reads. The table has 350,000 or so distinct CDR3 sequences, 6.5% to 10% seen once. These TCRs' antigens remain unknown. Sequencing was done on a sample of blood, either unsorted or a sorted T cell fraction (not recorded which). The receptors were gathered from a male donor with ankylosing spondylitis.

At least ten counts were recorded for this clonotype. The V call is TRBV12-3 or TRBV12-4, the J call TRBJ2-5; D may correspond to TRBD1 or TRBD2 (5 bases each). CDR3 size: 14 residues. V was cut by 5 bases and J by 4 bases, with 14 bases left in between. The CDR3 spells CASSPLRGGETQYF. CDR3 bases: TGTGCCAGCAGTCCACTGAGGGGCGGAGAGACCCAGTACTTC.

In DNA, the CDR3 is TGCGCCAGCGGTCAGACAGAGATCTCTGGGGCCAACGTCCTGACTTTC. Protein sequence: CASGQTEISGANVLTF. The chain uses TRBV5-1 and TRBJ2-6; a possible D gene is TRBD1 (5 bases). Germline CDR1 is SGHRS and CDR2 is YFSETQ. CDR3 size: 16 residues. The V end was cut by 7 bases, the J end by 0 bases, with 14 bases between.

The table lists this clonotype with many counts. CDR3 residues: CASSSSDATNEKLFF. The DNA for the CDR3 is TGCGCCAGCAGCTCCTCCGATGCAACTAATGAAAAACTGTTTTTT. The chain links TRBV5-1 to TRBJ1-4; D not resolved. Deletions cut 3 bases from V and 0 bases from J, with 9 bases between. This CDR3 is built from 15 residues. CDR1 is SGHRS and CDR2 is YFSETQ in the germline V gene. Full variable domain (remainder filled in from reference TRBV5-1 and TRBJ1-4): KAGVTQTPRYLIKTRGQQVTLSCSPISGHRSVSWYQQTPGQGLQFLFEYFSETQRNKGNFPGRFSGRQFSNSRSEMNVSTLELGDSALYLCASSSSDATNEKLFFGSGTQLSVL.

This clonotype was counted between two and nine times. V usage is TRBV7-9 and J usage is TRBJ2-5; D is possibly TRBD1 (6 bases). Germline V lookup: CDR1 SEHNR, CDR2 FQNEAQ (reference sequence). The CDR3 extends over 14 amino acids. Between the trimmed V and J ends, which lost 6 bases and 5 bases, there was a span of 16 bases. The CDR3 bases are TGTGCCAGCAGTTACACCAGGGGATCGGAGACCCAGTACTTC. This codes for CASSYTRGSETQYF.

J is TRBJ2-1 and V is TRBV29-1; D gene uncertain. This CDR3 region has 15 residues. The V gene lost 3 bases and the J gene lost 0 bases, with 12 bases spanning the gap. Germline assignment: CDR1 SQVTM and CDR2 ANQGSEA. CDR3 in amino acids: CSVEVPSPSYNEQFF. In DNA form, the CDR3 reads TGCAGCGTTGAGGTCCCCTCTCCCTCCTACAATGAGCAGTTCTTC.

This clonotype came up many times. In DNA, the CDR3 is TGTGCCACCAGCAGCGTTCTTTTTGGCGAGCAGTACTTC. Translation: CATSSVLFGEQYF. The J gene is TRBJ2-7, the V gene TRBV15, with no clear D. This CDR3 is 13 amino acids long. Trimming left V 3 bases short and J 6 bases short, with 12 bases between. Germline V CDR1 and CDR2: LNHNV, YYDKDF (reference sequence). The complete variable domain, with remaining parts taken from reference TRBV15 and TRBJ2-7, reads DAMVIQNPRYQVTQFGKPVTLSCSQTLNHNVMYWYQQKSSQAPKLLFHYYDKDFNNEADTPDNFQSRRPNTSFCFLDIRSPGLGDTAMYLCATSSVLFGEQYFGPGTRLTVT.

This clonotype was found a few times. V and J are TRBV20-1 and TRBJ2-7; the D gene could be TRBD1 or TRBD2 (5 bases each). CDR1 DFQATT and CDR2 SNEGSKA come from the germline V gene (reference sequence). This CDR3 is 14 amino acids long. Trimming removed 3 bases from V and 0 bases from J, with 12 bases in between. The DNA of the CDR3 is TGCAGTGCTAGTTATGGGGGATTCTCCTACGAGCAGTACTTC. It codes for CSASYGGFSYEQYF.

The chain carries TRBV5-6 and TRBJ1-1, with a possible D match to TRBD1 (5 bases). V was pared by 0 bases and J by 4 bases, with 13 bases between. Germline V gene data show CDR1 as SGHDT and CDR2 as YYEEEE. CDR3 size: 15 residues. CDR3 amino acids: CASSLAPRAGTEAFF. The CDR3 DNA is TGTGCCAGCAGCTTGGCCCCCAGGGCGGGCACTGAAGCTTTCTTT.

This clonotype was picked up a small number of times. V gene TRBV12-5 combines with J gene TRBJ2-7; no firm D call. The V gene's germline CDR1 is LGHNT and CDR2 FRNRAP. V was pared by 5 bases and J by 3 bases, with 11 bases between. The CDR3 runs to 13 residues. The CDR3: CASGPDFHYEQYF. In DNA, the CDR3 is TGTGCTAGTGGTCCTGACTTCCACTACGAGCAGTACTTC.

This clonotype was detected only a few times. The chain combines TRBV5-1 with TRBJ2-1; D not resolved. The germline V gene has CDR1 SGHRS and CDR2 YFSETQ. Trimming removed 0 bases from V and 6 bases from J, with 4 bases in between. CDR3 length: 12 amino acids. The DNA for the CDR3 is TGCGCCAGCAGCTTGGACCCCAATGAGCAGTTCTTC. This codes for CASSLDPNEQFF.

This clonotype was counted many times. The chain carries TRBV7-6 and TRBJ2-1, with 14 positions matching TRBD2. This CDR3 is built from 15 residues. With 4 bases clipped from V and 6 bases from J, the junction kept 2 bases outside the gene matches. The germline CDR1 and CDR2 sequences are SGHVS and FNYEAQ. CDR3 coding DNA: TGTGCCAGCAGCTGGGGACTAGCGGGAGTCAATGAGCAGTTCTTC. This sequence encodes CASSWGLAGVNEQFF.

The sample holds a few counts of this clonotype. V is TRBV24-1 and J is TRBJ2-2; TRBD1 might be the D (6 bases). The CDR3 is 15 residues long. CDR1 KGHDR and CDR2 SFDVKD come from the germline V gene. V lost 3 bases to trimming and J lost 1 base, with 8 bases between them. The CDR3 region has the DNA TGTGCCACCAGTGATAGCAGGGGGAACACCGGGGAGCTGTTTTTT. It codes for CATSDSRGNTGELFF.

The V gene is TRBV6-1, the J gene TRBJ2-3; no firm D call. The germline gives CDR1 MNHNS, CDR2 SASEGT. The CDR3 is 15 residues long. With 5 bases removed from V and 1 base from J, the gap between germline ends came to 13 bases. The CDR3 nucleotides are TGTGCCAGCAGTCAACTTGCCCCGGGCACAGATACGCAGTATTTT. It is translated as CASSQLAPGTDTQYF.

The chain recombines TRBV12-3 or TRBV12-4 with TRBJ1-5; TRBD1 is a possible D gene (5 bases). The length of the CDR3 is 13 residues. The V gene lost 4 bases and the J gene lost 9 bases, with 13 bases spanning the gap. As DNA, the CDR3 is TGTGCCAGCAGTTGGACATCATTGGGGCCCCAGCATTTT. Amino acid sequence: CASSWTSLGPQHF.

The CDR3 reads CSASRPGGGRADTQYF. CDR3 DNA: TGCAGTGCTAGTAGACCCGGCGGGGGAAGGGCAGATACGCAGTATTTT. The genes are TRBV20-1 and TRBJ2-3, with 7 bases matching TRBD2. The CDR3 covers 16 residues. With 3 bases clipped from V and 4 bases from J, the junction kept 13 bases outside the gene matches. Per germline, CDR1 DFQATT and CDR2 SNEGSKA (reference sequence).

The chain links TRBV7-2 to TRBJ1-3; D remains unclear. Trimming took 5 bases from V and 0 from J, leaving 8 bases between them. Looked up from germline, CDR1 is SGHTA and CDR2 is FQGNSA. There are 14 residues in the CDR3. In DNA form, the CDR3 reads TGTGCCAGCAGCCCATCGTACTCTGGAAACACCATATATTTT. This translates into CASSPSYSGNTIYF.

This clonotype was seen a few times. This chain's CDR3 is CSVSTSGADEQFF. CDR3 DNA sequence: TGCAGCGTGTCGACTAGCGGAGCGGATGAGCAGTTCTTC. The rearrangement uses TRBV29-1 and TRBJ2-1, with 9 bases aligning to TRBD2. Trimming took 6 bases from V and 8 from J; bases not matched to a gene: 8. Germline CDR1 reads SQVTM; CDR2 reads ANQGSEA. The CDR3 runs to 13 residues.

The V call is TRBV7-2, the J call TRBJ2-2, with D perhaps TRBD1 or TRBD2 (5 bases each). V lost 3 bases to trimming and J lost 0 bases, with 14 bases between them. There are 17 residues in the CDR3. Germline V lookup: CDR1 SGHTA, CDR2 FQGNSA. CDR3 loop: CASSLLRGATNTGELFF. In DNA form, the CDR3 reads TGTGCCAGCAGCTTGCTTAGGGGAGCTACGAACACCGGGGAGCTGTTTTTT.